The 14 T cell receptor beta chains below were found in one sample sequenced in a study of blood T cell repertoires in COVID-19. Generated by immunoSEQ multiplex PCR, the TCRdb table keeps only in-frame clones and is missing some. This sample has about 130,000 clones; around four fifths occur once, and the top ten carry approximately 12%. The sequenced sample consisted of peripheral blood. The receptors shown here come from a man between 60 and 70 years old with acute or convalescent COVID-19.

This chain joins TRBV18 and TRBJ2-7, with a weak D call TRBD1 (6 bases). Trimming left V 2 bases short and J 0 bases short, with 14 bases between. The CDR3 runs 16 residues. Germline loops: CDR1 KGHSH, CDR2 LQKENI. CDR3 DNA sequence: TGTGCCAGCTCACCATCGGTAAACAGGGACTCCTACGAGCAGTACTTC. It yields the protein CASSPSVNRDSYEQYF.

This chain connects TRBV5-6 to TRBJ2-2; maybe TRBD2 (6 bases). The CDR3 runs to 15 residues. Between the trimmed V and J ends, which lost 3 bases and 1 base, there was a span of 10 bases. From germline, CDR1 is SGHDT and CDR2 YYEEEE. The CDR3 loop reads CASSWGGQNTGELFF. DNA of the CDR3: TGTGCCAGCAGCTGGGGAGGACAGAACACCGGGGAGCTGTTTTTT.

Remarks on this clone: Germline is not matched at one junction end, which may reflect a read error. The chain recombines TRBV12-3 or TRBV12-4 with TRBJ2-1; 8 bases map to TRBD2. The CDR3 covers 12 residues. The CDR3 coding sequence is TGTGCCAGCAGTCTAGCGGGCGACGAGCAGTTCTTC. Protein sequence: CASSLAGDEQFF.

This clone was seen more than once but under ten times. The gene calls are TRBV28 and TRBJ2-7; possible D gene TRBD2, 5 bases. Trimming took 1 base from V and 7 from J, leaving 17 bases between them. CDR1 and CDR2 (germline): MDHEN, SYDVKM. The CDR3 contains 15 residues. CDR3 loop: CASSLYGSSTREQYF. The CDR3 coding sequence is TGTGCCAGCAGTTTATACGGGTCCTCTACTAGGGAGCAGTACTTC.

This clone has a count of ten or more. V usage is TRBV30 and J usage is TRBJ1-2; D unresolved. The V and J ends lost 3 bases and 8 bases respectively, with 19 bases between them. There are 14 residues in the CDR3. Germline V gene lookup returns CDR1 GTSNPN and CDR2 SVGIG (reference sequence). CDR3 in DNA: TGTGCCTGGAGCTTAGGAGGGCTCGGGAGAGGCTACACCTTC. It codes for CAWSLGGLGRGYTF.

The rearrangement joins TRBV7-8 to TRBJ1-5, with 10 bases aligning to TRBD1. With V trimmed by 4 bases and J by 5 bases, 11 bases remained unmatched. Germline V CDR1 and CDR2: SGHVS, FQNEAQ. The CDR3 consists of 17 residues. CDR3 sequence (DNA): TGTGCCAGCAGCTCCCCAGCCGGGACAGGGGCGTATCAGCCCCAGCATTTT. It codes for CASSSPAGTGAYQPQHF.

The chain recombines TRBV28 with TRBJ1-5, with 7 nucleotides matching TRBD1. The CDR3 length is 14 residues. CDR1 is MDHEN, CDR2 SYDVKM, per germline. V shed 4 bases and J 6 bases; nucleotides not matched to a gene: 6. The CDR3 nucleotides are TGTGCCAGCAGTTCTAACAGGGGAAGTCAGCCCCAGCATTTT. The encoded protein is CASSSNRGSQPQHF.

The rearrangement links TRBV5-1 to TRBJ2-5; TRBD1 might be the D (5 bases). This CDR3 region has 15 residues. Trimming shortened V by 0 bases and J by 5 bases, and 14 bases separated the two germline ends. From germline, CDR1 is SGHRS and CDR2 YFSETQ. The CDR3 reads CASSLEGRARETQYF. In DNA form, the CDR3 reads TGCGCCAGCAGCTTGGAGGGCAGGGCCCGGGAGACCCAGTACTTC. Full variable domain (remainder filled in from reference TRBV5-1 and TRBJ2-5): KAGVTQTPRYLIKTRGQQVTLSCSPISGHRSVSWYQQTPGQGLQFLFEYFSETQRNKGNFPGRFSGRQFSNSRSEMNVSTLELGDSALYLCASSLEGRARETQYFGPGTRLLVL.

The chain employs TRBV6-6 and TRBJ2-7, with a weak D call TRBD2 (5 bases). Germline-derived CDR1 and CDR2 are MNHNY and SVGAGI (reference sequence). With 4 bases removed from V and 0 bases from J, the gap between germline ends came to 10 bases. The CDR3 totals 14 residues. The CDR3 DNA follows: TGTGCCAGCAGTTCCCCGGACTCCTCCTACGAGCAGTACTTC. This gives the protein CASSSPDSSYEQYF.

The chain recombines TRBV18 with TRBJ2-1; TRBD2 is a possible D gene (5 bases). Germline loops: CDR1 KGHSH, CDR2 LQKENI. Trimming stripped 3 bases from V and 8 bases from J, with 11 bases between. The CDR3 loop spans 13 amino acids. CDR3 sequence reads: CASSPALAYEQFF. For the CDR3, the DNA is TGTGCCAGCTCACCGGCCCTAGCTTATGAGCAGTTCTTC.

By share, this clone counts as medium-sized. The chain is built from TRBV11-2 and TRBJ1-2, with D possibly TRBD1 on 5 matching bases. Looked up from germline, CDR1 is SGHAT and CDR2 is FQNNGV. This CDR3 has 13 amino acids. V lost 1 base, J lost 6 bases, and 9 bases lay in between. This CDR3 is CASSLGAGHGYTF. As DNA, the CDR3 is TGTGCCAGCAGCTTAGGGGCAGGGCATGGCTACACCTTC. Full variable domain (rest looked up from reference TRBV11-2 and TRBJ1-2): EAGVAQSPRYKIIEKRQSVAFWCNPISGHATLYWYQQILGQGPKLLIQFQNNGVVDDSQLPKDRFSAERLKGVDSTLKIQPAKLEDSAVYLCASSLGAGHGYTFGSGTRLTVV.

The chain carries TRBV27 and TRBJ2-2; no reliable D call. The germline CDR1 and CDR2 sequences are MNHEY and SMNVEV (reference sequence). V lost 4 bases and J lost 4, with 13 bases in between. The CDR3 runs to 15 residues. The CDR3 nucleotides are TGTGCCAGCAGTTCCCTAGGTAGCCCCACCGGGGAGCTGTTTTTT. Translation gives CASSSLGSPTGELFF.

V gene TRBV19 combines with J gene TRBJ2-2; TRBD1 agrees at 9 bases. Germline lookup yields CDR1 LNHDA and CDR2 SQIVND (reference sequence). The CDR3 has 15 residues. J gave up 3 bases and V 4 bases, and 3 bases lay outside the gene matches. CDR3 residues: CASSRDREDTGELFF. The CDR3 DNA sequence: TGTGCCAGTAGTAGGGACAGGGAGGACACCGGGGAGCTGTTTTTT.

This clone was found once. This sequence joins TRBV7-9 and TRBJ2-7; 7 positions agree with TRBD1. Looked up from germline, CDR1 is SEHNR and CDR2 is FQNEAQ (reference sequence). Trimming took 3 bases from V and 2 from J; bases not matched to a gene: 1. The CDR3 extends over 13 amino acids. Here the CDR3 reads CASSLQGAYEQYF. CDR3 sequence (DNA): TGTGCCAGCAGCTTGCAGGGGGCCTACGAGCAGTACTTC.